The 8 T cell receptor beta chains below all came from one sample that was sequenced in a study of OX40 agonist ivuxolimab in advanced cancers. Method: immunoSEQ multiplex PCR; TCRdb's copy keeps in-frame clones and lacks some. Seen here are over 40,000 clones, approximately 84% observed once, and the top ten hold around 4.6%. Sequencing was performed on CD4+ or CD8+ T cells sorted from blood, taken in a trial of the OX40 agonist ivuxolimab. The receptor source for this set is an adult with an advanced solid tumor such as melanoma, head and neck, liver or kidney cancer.

The V and J genes are TRBV29-1 and TRBJ2-2, with no clear D. Trimming cost V 6 bases and J 4 bases, with 9 bases left between them. The germline gives CDR1 SQVTM, CDR2 ANQGSEA. The CDR3 totals 12 residues. CDR3 protein: CSVARPTGELFF. The DNA of the CDR3 is TGCAGCGTCGCGCGGCCCACCGGGGAGCTGTTTTTT.

This chain connects TRBV27 to TRBJ2-1; TRBD1 aligns across 10 bases. CDR3 length: 15 amino acids. Germline V lookup: CDR1 MNHEY, CDR2 SMNVEV (reference sequence). V shed 6 bases, J shed 6 bases, and the junction held 8 bases outside the gene matches. The CDR3, as DNA: TGTGCCAGCAGACAAGGACAGGGGGGTAGCAATGAGCAGTTCTTC. It translates to CASRQGQGGSNEQFF.

This clone was recorded once. This sequence joins TRBV7-6 and TRBJ2-6; no definite D call. The CDR3 length is 19 residues. Per the germline V gene, CDR1 is SGHVS and CDR2 is FNYEAQ. V was pared by 1 base and J by 0 bases, with 16 bases between. In nucleotides, the CDR3 is TGTGCCAGCAGCTTAGGTCTGACCCAGTCAGTCTCTGGGGCCAACGTCCTGACTTTC. It specifies CASSLGLTQSVSGANVLTF.

This clone was recorded only once. This chain connects TRBV19 to TRBJ1-1; possibly TRBD1 for D (5 bases). Germline CDR1 reads LNHDA; CDR2 reads SQIVND (reference sequence). V lost 3 bases to trimming and J lost 5 bases, with 13 bases between them. CDR3 length: 14 residues. The CDR3, as DNA: TGTGCCAGTAGTATGGTAGGGGCGGATACTGAAGCTTTCTTT. Translating it yields CASSMVGADTEAFF.

The chain has TRBV5-1 and TRBJ2-2; 8 bases agree with TRBD2. CDR1 is SGHRS, CDR2 YFSETQ, per germline. V dropped 5 bases and J dropped 6; count of bases not matched to a gene: 9. This CDR3 spans 15 amino acids. The CDR3 sequence is CASSLEAGVSGELFF. In DNA, the CDR3 is TGCGCCAGCAGTTTAGAAGCGGGAGTCTCCGGGGAGCTGTTTTTT.

This chain connects TRBV6-5 to TRBJ2-7, with 7 nucleotides matching TRBD1. The germline V gene encodes CDR1 MNHEY and CDR2 SVGAGI. The CDR3 has 15 amino acids. Losses at the gene ends were 0 bases for V and 3 bases for J; bases not matched to a gene: 5. The CDR3 coding sequence is TGTGCCAGCAGTTACTCAGGGACAGCTTACTACGAGCAGTACTTC. Protein product: CASSYSGTAYYEQYF.

This clone was detected only once. This chain connects TRBV6-4 to TRBJ2-1; 10 bases map to TRBD2. The CDR3 consists of 15 residues. Unmatched junction bases numbered 4, after V lost 4 bases and J lost 4 bases. Germline-derived CDR1 and CDR2 are MRHNA and SNTAGT. In nucleotides, the CDR3 is TGTGCCAGCAGTGCCCTAGCGGGGGCTTACAATGAGCAGTTCTTC. The encoded protein is CASSALAGAYNEQFF.

V gene TRBV7-3 combines with J gene TRBJ2-5; D perhaps matches TRBD1 (6 bases). V lost 5 bases, J lost 5 bases, and 15 bases lay in between. This CDR3 is 14 amino acids long. In germline, CDR1 is SGHTA, CDR2 FQGTGA. The CDR3 DNA sequence: TGTGCCAGCAGCCCTTGGCAGGGACATGAGACCCAGTACTTC. The encoded protein is CASSPWQGHETQYF.